The 18 T cell receptor beta chains reported below all come from one sample, sequenced in a study of T cells after yellow fever vaccination. TCRdb recomputed calls from the 5' RACE reads with MiXCR, one row per CDR3 protein. The sample consists of about 500,000 distinct CDR3 sequences, roughly a sixth of them appearing once. This sample comprised PBMCs, obtained 4 to 5 days after the first yellow fever vaccination. The receptors here all came from a man in his late teens or twenties who received the YFV17D yellow fever vaccine.

The chain is built from TRBV12-3 or TRBV12-4 and TRBJ1-1, with D maybe TRBD1 (6 bases). Trimming left V 3 bases short and J 3 bases short, with 11 bases between. The CDR3 consists of 14 residues. As DNA, the CDR3 is TGTGCCAGCAGTTTCAACAGGGCGGACACTGAAGCTTTCTTT. Its protein product is CASSFNRADTEAFF.

This chain connects TRBV2 to TRBJ2-7; possibly TRBD2 for D (6 bases). V was trimmed by 3 bases and J by 4 bases, leaving 7 bases between them. The CDR3 consists of 12 residues. CDR1 SNHLY and CDR2 FYNNEI come from the germline V gene. The CDR3 loop is CASSEGGYEQYV. The CDR3 nucleotides are TGTGCCAGCAGTGAGGGGGGTTACGAGCAGTACGTC.

This chain uses TRBV5-1 with TRBJ2-5; possible D gene TRBD1, 5 bases. CDR1 SGHRS and CDR2 YFSETQ come from the germline V gene. The CDR3 is 13 amino acids. V shed 5 bases and J shed 2 bases, with 10 bases lying between them. The CDR3 sequence is CASSSDNQETQYF. CDR3 nucleotides: TGCGCCAGCAGTTCGGACAATCAAGAGACCCAGTACTTC.

In this sample, this clonotype turned up a few times. The chain combines TRBV11-2 with TRBJ2-1; D is possibly TRBD1 or TRBD2 (6 bases each). The CDR3 is 18 amino acids. Trimming removed 5 bases at V and 5 bases at J, with 25 bases between. Germline CDR1 SGHAT, CDR2 FQNNGV. The CDR3 nucleotides read TGTGCCAGCAGCCCAGAGGGGGGCTACAGTTCGGTGGACAATGAGCAGTTCTTC. It yields the protein CASSPEGGYSSVDNEQFF.

The chain joins TRBV7-8 to TRBJ2-5; D tentatively reads TRBD1 or TRBD2 (5 bases each). The germline V and J ends were trimmed by 5 bases and 2 bases, with 18 bases remaining between them. CDR1 SGHVS and CDR2 FQNEAQ come from the germline V gene. The CDR3 runs 16 residues. CDR3 in DNA: TGTGCCAGCAGCCCAAGAGGGGCGAGAGCGCAAGAGACCCAGTACTTC. Residues: CASSPRGARAQETQYF.

The chain joins TRBV24-1 to TRBJ2-1; D might be TRBD1 (5 bases). V was cut by 7 bases and J by 9 bases, with 12 bases left in between. CDR3 length: 12 residues. CDR1 is KGHDR and CDR2 is SFDVKD in the germline V gene. The CDR3 loop is CATSRQFGEQFF. DNA for the CDR3: TGTGCCACCAGCAGACAGTTTGGTGAGCAGTTCTTC.

This clonotype was recorded a few times. CDR3 sequence: CASSQVKDRGRLDYGYTF. The CDR3, as DNA: TGTGCCAGCAGCCAAGTGAAGGACAGGGGGCGCCTGGACTATGGCTACACCTTC. The chain is built from TRBV14 and TRBJ1-2; 11 bases are a match to TRBD1. Germline assignment: CDR1 SGHDN and CDR2 FVKESK. The CDR3 extends over 18 amino acids. V lost 1 base, J lost 3 bases, and 10 bases stayed unmatched.

The genes are TRBV5-1 and TRBJ2-2, with TRBD2 as a possible D gene (6 bases). Trimming left V 3 bases short and J 0 bases short, with 18 bases between. This CDR3 is 18 amino acids long. CDR1 and CDR2 from the germline V gene are SGHRS and YFSETQ. CDR3 in amino acids: CASSWGDVSVSNTGELFF. In nucleotides, the CDR3 is TGCGCCAGCAGCTGGGGGGATGTTTCGGTCTCGAACACCGGGGAGCTGTTTTTT.

This clonotype appeared a few times. V and J are TRBV9 and TRBJ1-2; 8 positions agree with TRBD1. This CDR3 region has 15 residues. Germline lookup yields CDR1 SGDLS and CDR2 YYNGEE. The V and J ends lost 3 bases and 8 bases, in that order; junction bases with no gene match: 12. The CDR3 DNA is TGTGCCAGCAGCGCTCCAGACAGGGGCGCCGGGGGCTACACCTTC. Translation gives CASSAPDRGAGGYTF.

The gene calls are TRBV4-3 and TRBJ2-1, with D hard to call. Deletions cut 0 bases from V and 10 bases from J, with 10 bases between. The germline gives CDR1 LGHNA, CDR2 YSLEER. The CDR3 contains 13 residues. CDR3 nucleotide sequence: TGCGCCAGCAGCCAAGATCTAGGGTTCGAGCAGTTCTTC. It encodes CASSQDLGFEQFF.

V is TRBV6-1 and J is TRBJ2-2; 14 bases map to TRBD2. This CDR3 is built from 20 residues. Trimming removed 5 bases from V and 5 bases from J; junction bases left unmatched: 16. Germline-derived CDR1 and CDR2 are MNHNS and SASEGT. DNA for the CDR3: TGTGCCAGCAGTCGAACATCCCCCGGACTAGCGGGGGGAGGGACCGGGGAGCTGTTTTTT. As protein: CASSRTSPGLAGGGTGELFF.

This clonotype came up a few times. J is TRBJ1-4 and V is TRBV12-3 or TRBV12-4; D is perhaps TRBD1 (6 bases). The CDR3 covers 14 residues. Between the trimmed V and J ends, which lost 5 bases and 8 bases, there was a span of 15 bases. The CDR3 nucleotides are TGTGCCAGCAGTCCCGGGGACACCCACGAAAAACTGTTTTTT. Translated: CASSPGDTHEKLFF.

The V call is TRBV20-1, the J call TRBJ1-1; maybe TRBD1 (5 bases). The CDR3 has 13 residues. Between the trimmed V and J ends, which lost 3 bases and 4 bases, there was a span of 12 bases. Germline assignment: CDR1 DFQATT and CDR2 SNEGSKA (reference sequence). The CDR3 DNA reads as TGCAGTGCTAGGCGGGGCGGGGGCACTGAAGCTTTCTTT. It specifies CSARRGGGTEAFF.

The rearrangement uses TRBV20-1 and TRBJ1-2, with 7 bases fitting TRBD1. CDR3 size: 15 residues. V trimming: 6 bases; J trimming: 7 bases; junction bases outside the gene matches: 17. The germline gives CDR1 DFQATT, CDR2 SNEGSKA (reference sequence). CDR3 residues: CSAHRPETGRVGYTF. The CDR3 bases are TGCAGTGCCCATCGACCTGAGACAGGGAGAGTTGGCTACACCTTC.

This clonotype was found a few times. This chain uses TRBV6-5 with TRBJ2-7, with unresolved D. The germline V gene has CDR1 MNHEY and CDR2 SVGAGI. Trimming shortened V by 2 bases and J by 2 bases, and 10 bases separated the two germline ends. The CDR3 contains 14 residues. The CDR3 reads CASSYNVGPYEQYF. In DNA form, the CDR3 reads TGTGCCAGCAGTTACAATGTCGGTCCCTACGAGCAGTACTTC.

This clonotype has a handful of counts. The V gene is TRBV27, the J gene TRBJ2-3; D is possibly TRBD1 or TRBD2 (6 bases each). The V and J ends lost 8 bases and 1 base respectively, with 16 bases between them. There are 15 residues in the CDR3. CDR1 is MNHEY and CDR2 is SMNVEV in the germline V gene (reference sequence). In DNA form, the CDR3 reads TGTGCCAGCTCGAGGCCGGGGGCCGGCACAGATACGCAGTATTTT. Its translation: CASSRPGAGTDTQYF.

The chain recombines TRBV19 with TRBJ2-5, with D maybe TRBD1 (6 bases). Trimming took off 6 bases at V and 5 bases at J, with 16 bases between the two ends. Germline loops: CDR1 LNHDA, CDR2 SQIVND (reference sequence). The CDR3 length is 14 residues. CDR3 loop: CASRPGHLRETQYF. DNA for the CDR3: TGTGCCAGTAGGCCGGGACACTTGCGGGAGACCCAGTACTTC. The full variable domain, in which reference TRBV19 and TRBJ2-5 provide the parts outside the CDR3, is DGGITQSPKYLFRKEGQNVTLSCEQNLNHDAMYWYRQDPGQGLRLIYYSQIVNDFQKGDIAEGYSVSREKKESFPLTVTSAQKNPTAFYLCASRPGHLRETQYFGPGTRLLVL.

This clonotype has just one count. The rearrangement links TRBV5-4 to TRBJ1-2, with 9 bases aligning to TRBD1. Trimming cost V 1 base and J 8 bases; bases outside gene matches: 6. The germline gives CDR1 SGHNT, CDR2 YYREEE (reference sequence). The CDR3 totals 14 residues. The CDR3 loop reads CASSLNRGQGGYTF. CDR3 bases: TGTGCCAGCAGCTTGAACAGGGGGCAGGGGGGCTACACCTTC.